This T cell receptor (beta chain) was sequenced during a study of cytomegalovirus exposure and HLA in healthy donors. Clones were sequenced by immunoSEQ multiplex PCR, and TCRdb holds only the in-frame ones, with some missing. Among under 250,000 clones listed, approximately 82% were seen once. Study outcomes and limitations: In vitro assays verified that a few CMV-associated chains recognized CMV antigens specifically.

Concerning this clone: Antigen: not known.

Germline V CDR1 and CDR2: MNHEY, SVGAGI. CDR3 length equals 12 residues. The V and J ends lost 6 bases and 10 bases respectively, with 13 bases between them. The receptor's source is a woman between 18 and 29 years old in good health and CMV-seronegative. Material: PBMCs. V and J are TRBV6-5 and TRBJ2-1; D perhaps matches TRBD2 (5 bases). This chain's CDR3 is CASSNRAGEQFF. The CDR3 nucleotides are TGTGCCAGCAGCAACCGGGCGGGCGAGCAGTTCTTC.